The 18 T cell receptor beta chains below were found in one sample sequenced in a study of identical twins. Each CDR3 protein is one row after TCRdb ran MiXCR on the 5' RACE reads. The table lists about 1.7 million distinct CDR3 sequences, less than 40% of them singletons, with about 0.3% in the top ten. Sequenced sample: cord blood. The receptor set was obtained from a newborn girl in good health.

This chain connects TRBV5-5 to TRBJ2-1; 8 positions match TRBD2. The CDR3 consists of 16 residues. Germline CDR1 and CDR2: SGHKS and YYEKEE (reference sequence). J gave up 4 bases and V 3 bases, and 9 bases lay outside the gene matches. The CDR3 DNA is TGTGCCAGCAGCTACGATAGCGGGGTCCGTTACAATGAGCAGTTCTTC. As protein: CASSYDSGVRYNEQFF.

The V call is TRBV6-5, the J call TRBJ1-4, with D tentatively TRBD1 (5 bases). The V and J ends lost 4 bases and 0 bases respectively, with 15 bases between them. The CDR3 loop spans 17 amino acids. Germline V lookup: CDR1 MNHEY, CDR2 SVGAGI. CDR3 sequence (DNA): TGTGCCAGCAGTTCTTTCAGGACAACCGCAACTAATGAAAAACTGTTTTTT. It encodes CASSSFRTTATNEKLFF.

This clonotype has more than one count but fewer than ten. CDR3: CSARARVQRLGGTDTQYF. The CDR3 coding sequence is TGCAGTGCTAGAGCCCGGGTACAGCGGTTGGGTGGCACAGATACGCAGTATTTT. The chain is built from TRBV20-1 and TRBJ2-3, with a weak D call TRBD2 (5 bases). Trimming cost V 1 base and J 1 base, with 21 bases left between them. Per the germline V gene, CDR1 is DFQATT and CDR2 is SNEGSKA (reference sequence). The CDR3 is made up of 18 amino acids.

This clonotype was counted a few times. J is TRBJ2-1 and V is TRBV20-1; D call uncertain. V gave up 6 bases and J gave up 8 bases, with 14 bases separating them. Germline CDR1 and CDR2: DFQATT and SNEGSKA (reference sequence). The CDR3 totals 12 residues. In nucleotides, the CDR3 is TGCAGTGCCCCGAAATGGGGATATGAGCAGTTCTTC. Its protein is CSAPKWGYEQFF.

The table lists this clonotype with a count of one. V usage is TRBV3-1 and J usage is TRBJ2-3; D might be TRBD2 (5 bases). Trimming took off 4 bases at V and 0 bases at J, with 14 bases between the two ends. Germline V gene lookup returns CDR1 LGHDT and CDR2 YNNKEL (reference sequence). The CDR3 consists of 16 residues. CDR3 sequence (DNA): TGTGCCAGCAGCCGAGAACTGGGCGGGAGCACAGATACGCAGTATTTT. It encodes CASSRELGGSTDTQYF.

This clonotype was found a few times. This rearrangement joins TRBV11-2 to TRBJ2-1, with TRBD2 matching 10 bases. Losses at the gene ends were 4 bases for V and 1 base for J; bases not matched to a gene: 10. There are 18 residues in the CDR3. Per germline, CDR1 SGHAT and CDR2 FQNNGV. CDR3 region: CASSSPSAGGLSYNEQFF. CDR3 nucleotide sequence: TGTGCCAGCAGCTCCCCGTCAGCGGGGGGGCTTTCCTACAATGAGCAGTTCTTC.

This clonotype was seen more than once but under ten times. The CDR3 spells CSVGGLNIQYF. CDR3 coding DNA: TGCAGCGTTGGGGGTTTAAACATTCAGTACTTC. This chain uses TRBV29-1 with TRBJ2-4, with D uncertain. This CDR3 contains 11 residues. CDR1 is SQVTM, CDR2 ANQGSEA, per germline. The V end lost 4 bases, the J end lost 6 bases, and 7 bases lay between the germline ends.

The chain links TRBV4-1 to TRBJ2-4; a possible D gene is TRBD2 (5 bases). CDR1 is MGHRA, CDR2 YSYEKL, per germline. This CDR3 is built from 14 residues. V dropped 3 bases and J dropped 7 bases, with 13 bases sitting between them. CDR3 DNA: TGCGCCAGCAGCCATCTCACTAGGGATAACATTCAGTACTTC. Translated: CASSHLTRDNIQYF.

The V and J genes are TRBV20-1 and TRBJ1-2; the D is unclear. This CDR3 has 12 residues. V gave up 6 bases and J gave up 4 bases, with 12 bases separating them. CDR1 and CDR2 from the germline V gene are DFQATT and SNEGSKA (reference sequence). CDR3 in DNA: TGCAGTGCGAAGAACGGACTCTATGGCTACACCTTC. Translating it yields CSAKNGLYGYTF.

The chain carries TRBV15 and TRBJ2-2; D possibly corresponds to TRBD1 (6 bases). Germline-derived CDR1 and CDR2 are LNHNV and YYDKDF (reference sequence). V lost 7 bases and J lost 3, with 9 bases in between. The CDR3 spans 13 residues. CDR3 bases: TGTGCCACCACCACAGGGTACACCGGGGAGCTGTTTTTT. This encodes CATTTGYTGELFF.

This clonotype was counted only a few times. The rearrangement uses TRBV6-5 and TRBJ2-1; 7 bases map to TRBD1. Germline lookup yields CDR1 MNHEY and CDR2 SVGAGI. The CDR3 spans 14 residues. The CDR3 here is CTNATGFGENEQFF. CDR3 bases: TGTACCAATGCGACAGGGTTTGGGGAAAATGAGCAGTTCTTC.

The V gene is TRBV10-1, the J gene TRBJ2-1; no clear D. The ends were cut back, 8 bases at V and 0 bases at J, with 17 bases in the middle. This CDR3 is 16 amino acids long. Germline V gene data show CDR1 as WNHNN and CDR2 as SYGVQD (reference sequence). The CDR3 DNA reads as TGCGCCAGCCTGGTTTTGGGGATCCTCTCCTACAATGAGCAGTTCTTC. It codes for CASLVLGILSYNEQFF.

The J gene is TRBJ2-1, the V gene TRBV13; D is perhaps TRBD1 (6 bases). V was cut by 3 bases and J by 0 bases, with 12 bases left in between. Germline lookup yields CDR1 PRHDT and CDR2 FYEKMQ (reference sequence). The CDR3 spans 16 residues. CDR3 loop: CASSFDRSSSYNEQFF. The DNA of the CDR3 is TGTGCCAGCAGCTTCGACAGGTCTAGCTCCTACAATGAGCAGTTCTTC.

This chain joins TRBV7-8 and TRBJ1-1; 11 bases are shared with TRBD1. V lost 0 bases and J lost 1; bases outside the gene matches: 4. The CDR3 contains 17 residues. Germline V gene lookup returns CDR1 SGHVS and CDR2 FQNEAQ. The CDR3 sequence: CASSLARTGGTNTEAFF. Here the CDR3 DNA reads TGTGCCAGCAGCTTAGCCCGGACAGGGGGCACGAACACTGAAGCTTTCTTT.

This chain connects TRBV5-1 to TRBJ2-7; TRBD2 aligns across 8 bases. J gave up 0 bases and V 7 bases, and 6 bases lay outside the gene matches. Germline lookup yields CDR1 SGHRS and CDR2 YFSETQ. This CDR3 contains 14 residues. The CDR3 DNA follows: TGCGCCAGCTCGACTAGCGAGAGCTCCTACGAGCAGTACTTC. Its protein product is CASSTSESSYEQYF.

This clonotype has at least ten counts. The J gene is TRBJ2-7, the V gene TRBV7-2; D uncertain. The CDR3 contains 14 residues. The V end was cut by 1 base, the J end by 0 bases, with 7 bases between. Germline CDR1 is SGHTA and CDR2 is FQGNSA. In DNA form, the CDR3 reads TGTGCCAGCAGCTTAGAACCCCTCTCCTACGAGCAGTACTTC. This encodes CASSLEPLSYEQYF.

This clonotype was seen only a few times. The V and J genes are TRBV20-1 and TRBJ2-2; TRBD2 matches 10 bases. CDR1 is DFQATT and CDR2 is SNEGSKA in the germline V gene (reference sequence). The trim removed 2 bases at V and 4 bases at J, leaving 10 bases unmatched. The CDR3 has 17 residues. The CDR3 region is CSARNRRLAGVTGELFF. The CDR3 DNA is TGCAGTGCTAGAAACCGAAGGCTAGCGGGGGTCACCGGGGAGCTGTTTTTT.

This clonotype appeared once. The V gene is TRBV7-2, the J gene TRBJ2-7, with 9 bases identical to TRBD1. The CDR3 consists of 16 residues. V gave up 5 bases and J gave up 7 bases; unmatched junction bases: 15. Germline V gives CDR1 SGHTA, CDR2 FQGNSA. The CDR3 region is CASSTRQGGGYNEQYF. The CDR3 DNA reads as TGTGCCAGCAGCACCCGACAGGGGGGCGGCTACAATGAGCAGTACTTC.